This T cell receptor beta chain was captured in a study of vaccination and CD4 T cells after COVID-19. Study background: Post-vaccination specimens were collected at a median of roughly 68 days following dose two (range 14 to 241). Cellular stimulation was performed using overlapping spike peptides derived from SARS-CoV-2, HCoV-NL63, HCoV-OC43 and HCoV-229E.

Regarding treatment: approximately nine-day PBMC culture with coronavirus spike peptide pools or control peptides (ViraFEST assay). Turning to this clonotype: The antigen is not known.

Sequencing of DNA taken from cultured CD4+ T cells relied on the Oncomine TCR Beta short-read assay. Genomic DNA was drawn out of CD4+ T cells grown in culture. TCRdb re-called the PCR reads with MiXCR, one entry per CDR3 protein. The sample has around 17,000 distinct CDR3 sequences, approximately 50% seen once; the top ten hold 7.5% to 9.5%. V was pared by 1 base and J by 7 bases, with 7 bases between. CDR1 is SGHVS and CDR2 is FQNEAQ in the germline V gene. The length of the CDR3 is 12 residues. Study-level points and caveats: Median about 86% of reactive clones detected in convalescent patients emerged only post-vaccination.

V is TRBV7-8 and J is TRBJ1-1; D not certain. Sequenced: CD4+ T cells from blood, cultured in vitro. The sequence was obtained from a human donor who had recovered from COVID-19. The CDR3 protein is CASSLDLGEAFF. CDR3 bases: TGTGCCAGCAGCTTAGATCTGGGTGAAGCTTTCTTT. The full variable domain, in which reference TRBV7-8 and TRBJ1-1 provide the parts outside the CDR3, is GAGVSQSPRYKVAKRGQDVALRCDPISGHVSLFWYQQALGQGPEFLTYFQNEAQLDKSGLPSDRFFAERPEGSVSTLKIQRTQQEDSAVYLCASSLDLGEAFFGQGTRLTVV.